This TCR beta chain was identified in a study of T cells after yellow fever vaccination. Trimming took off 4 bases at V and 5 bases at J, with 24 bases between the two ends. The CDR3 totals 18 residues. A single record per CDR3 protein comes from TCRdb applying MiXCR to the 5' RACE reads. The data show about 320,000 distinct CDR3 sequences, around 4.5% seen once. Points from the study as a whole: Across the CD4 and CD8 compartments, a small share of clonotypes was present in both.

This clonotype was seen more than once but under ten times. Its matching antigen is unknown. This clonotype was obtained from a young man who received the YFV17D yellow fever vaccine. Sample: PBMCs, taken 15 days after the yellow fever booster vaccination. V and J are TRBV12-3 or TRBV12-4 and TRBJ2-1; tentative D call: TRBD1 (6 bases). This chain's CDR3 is CASSSRWRTVTADNEQFF. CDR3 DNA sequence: TGTGCCAGCAGTTCCCGGTGGAGGACAGTGACTGCCGACAATGAGCAGTTCTTC.